The 8 T cell receptor beta chains in this list originate from one sample, sequenced in a study of identical twins. TCRdb reprocessed the 5' RACE reads with MiXCR, giving one entry per CDR3 protein. There are about 220,000 distinct CDR3 sequences in the sample; 7.5% occur only once, and roughly 2% lies in the top ten. In addition, the sample was reused for a study of yellow fever vaccine responses in identical twins.

Sequenced input: memory (CD45RO+) T cells sorted from blood. The receptor set was obtained from a woman aged 18-29 years in good health.

This clonotype was detected only a few times. The rearrangement uses TRBV13 and TRBJ2-4; 8 bases fit TRBD2. CDR3 length: 18 residues. Germline V gives CDR1 PRHDT, CDR2 FYEKMQ (reference sequence). After removal of 8 bases from V and 1 base from J, the junction contained 16 bases not matched to a gene. The CDR3 nucleotides are TGTGCCAGCGAACGGAGCGGGAGAAGGGGGGGGGCCAAAAACATTCAGTACTTC. Translation: CASERSGRRGGAKNIQYF.

At least ten counts were recorded for this clonotype. This chain joins TRBV28 and TRBJ2-6; D gene uncertain. The CDR3 has 16 amino acids. V was pared by 11 bases and J by 4 bases, with 21 bases between. In germline, CDR1 is MDHEN, CDR2 SYDVKM. The CDR3 sequence: CAAARKLSLGANVLTF. CDR3 DNA: TGTGCCGCCGCGAGGAAACTCTCTCTGGGGGCCAACGTCCTGACTTTC.

The rearrangement joins TRBV7-2 to TRBJ2-7, with D possibly being TRBD2 (5 bases). V gave up 0 bases and J gave up 1 base, with 7 bases separating them. The CDR3 runs to 14 residues. Germline V gives CDR1 SGHTA, CDR2 FQGNSA. Written as DNA, the CDR3 is TGTGCCAGCAGCTTAGCCGCGGGTTCCTACGAGCAGTACTTC. It specifies CASSLAAGSYEQYF. The full variable domain, its missing parts supplied by reference TRBV7-2 and TRBJ2-7, is GAGVSQSPSNKVTEKGKDVELRCDPISGHTALYWYRQSLGQGLEFLIYFQGNSAPDKSGLPSDRFSAERTGGSVSTLTIQRTQQEDSAVYLCASSLAAGSYEQYFGPGTRLTVT.

The chain combines TRBV11-3 with TRBJ1-6; D remains ambiguous. The CDR3 sequence is 14 residues long. Germline CDR1 is SGHNT and CDR2 is YENEEA. Trimming pared 1 base from V and 6 bases from J, leaving 7 bases between. The CDR3 DNA follows: TGTGCCAGCAGCTTAGGCCCACCTAATTCACCCCTCCACTTT. This gives the protein CASSLGPPNSPLHF.

The chain joins TRBV4-3 to TRBJ2-1; 13 bases are shared with TRBD2. Germline CDR1 and CDR2: LGHNA and YSLEER. V was clipped by 4 bases and J by 3 bases; unmatched bases: 6. This CDR3 is 17 amino acids long. DNA for the CDR3: TGCGCCAGCAGCCGCGGACTAGCGGGAGCGGGCTACAATGAGCAGTTCTTC. Residues: CASSRGLAGAGYNEQFF.

The table lists this clonotype with many counts. J is TRBJ1-2 and V is TRBV5-1, with 10 nucleotides matching TRBD1. This CDR3 has 14 amino acids. The junction had 4 bases not matched to a gene; V was cut back by 4 bases and J by 4 bases. Germline values: CDR1 SGHRS, CDR2 YFSETQ. CDR3: CASSMTGGGYGYTF. The CDR3 DNA follows: TGCGCCAGCAGCATGACAGGGGGCGGCTATGGCTACACCTTC.

This clonotype was counted between two and nine times. The chain carries TRBV20-1 and TRBJ2-7, with a weak D call TRBD2 (7 bases). Trimming cost V 5 bases and J 9 bases, with 20 bases left between them. The CDR3 spans 13 residues. Germline V gene sequence: CDR1 DFQATT, CDR2 SNEGSKA (reference sequence). Here the CDR3 reads CSAEPRGGRGQYF. In DNA form, the CDR3 reads TGCAGTGCTGAGCCTCGCGGGGGCCGGGGGCAGTACTTC.

The chain is built from TRBV11-2 and TRBJ2-1; TRBD2 is a possible D gene (6 bases). This CDR3 contains 19 residues. CDR1 and CDR2 (germline): SGHAT, FQNNGV. Trimming took 4 bases from V and 8 from J, leaving 30 bases between them. CDR3 sequence: CASSSEGSATGVPIYEQFF. The CDR3 nucleotides are TGTGCCAGCAGCTCGGAGGGGTCAGCGACCGGCGTTCCAATTTATGAGCAGTTCTTC. The whole variable domain, filled in from reference TRBV11-2 and TRBJ2-1, reads EAGVAQSPRYKIIEKRQSVAFWCNPISGHATLYWYQQILGQGPKLLIQFQNNGVVDDSQLPKDRFSAERLKGVDSTLKIQPAKLEDSAVYLCASSSEGSATGVPIYEQFFGPGTRLTVL.